This T cell receptor beta chain was found in a study of cytomegalovirus exposure and HLA in healthy donors. Study-level information: Roughly 85 million unique TCRs from HLA-typed donors made up an early data release.

Findings and caveats of the study: Later analysis suggested most CMV-associated TCR beta chains were HLA-restricted. Across all donors, roughly uniform sequencing depth was an assumption of the presence/absence analyses. As immune exposure information, only CMV serostatus was available.

On this clone itself: Its target is not known.

With 60 Vbeta and 13 Jbeta primers, the PCR was carried out. The method was immunoSEQ multiplex PCR; TCRdb's version includes in-frame clones alone and lacks a portion of them. This table holds around 140,000 clones, about 70% found once. V lost 0 bases and J lost 8, with 11 bases in between. This CDR3 comprises 13 residues. From germline, CDR1 is LNHNV and CDR2 YYDKDF (reference sequence). The specimen was PBMCs. The rearrangement joins TRBV15 to TRBJ2-7, with a weak D call TRBD2 (5 bases). The sequence came from a male donor in good health and CMV-seronegative. The CDR3 here is CATSRDPEEKQYF. The CDR3 DNA is TGTGCCACCAGCAGAGATCCGGAGGAGAAGCAGTACTTC.